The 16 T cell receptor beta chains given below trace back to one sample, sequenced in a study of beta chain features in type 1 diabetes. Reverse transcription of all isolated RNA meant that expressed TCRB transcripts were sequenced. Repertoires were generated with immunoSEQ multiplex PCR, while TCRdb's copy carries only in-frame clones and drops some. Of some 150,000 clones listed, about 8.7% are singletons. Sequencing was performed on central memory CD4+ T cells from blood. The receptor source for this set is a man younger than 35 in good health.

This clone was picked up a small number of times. CDR3 amino acids: CASSLKGKPGQGFYYNEQFF. In DNA form, the CDR3 reads TGTGCCAGCAGCTTAAAGGGGAAACCGGGACAGGGGTTTTACTACAATGAGCAGTTCTTC. The V call is TRBV7-3, the J call TRBJ2-1; 10 bases map to TRBD1. Per the germline V gene, CDR1 is SGHTA and CDR2 is FQGTGA. Trimming took 1 base from V and 3 from J; bases not matched to a gene: 15. The CDR3 is 20 amino acids.

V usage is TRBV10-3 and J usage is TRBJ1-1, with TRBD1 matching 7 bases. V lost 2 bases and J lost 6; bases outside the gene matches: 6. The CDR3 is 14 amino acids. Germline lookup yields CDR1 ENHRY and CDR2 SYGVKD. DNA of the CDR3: TGTGCCATCAGTGAGGGGACAGCCAGCCCTGAAGCTTTCTTT. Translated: CAISEGTASPEAFF.

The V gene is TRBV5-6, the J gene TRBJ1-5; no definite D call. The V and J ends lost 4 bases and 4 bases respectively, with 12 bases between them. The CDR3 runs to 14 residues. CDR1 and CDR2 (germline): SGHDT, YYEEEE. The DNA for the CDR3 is TGTGCCAGCAGCGATCGTCAGGTGAATCAGCCCCAGCATTTT. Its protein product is CASSDRQVNQPQHF. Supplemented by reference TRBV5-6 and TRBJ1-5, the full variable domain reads DAGVTQSPTHLIKTRGQQVTLRCSPKSGHDTVSWYQQALGQGPQFIFQYYEEEERQRGNFPDRFSGHQFPNYSSELNVNALLLGDSALYLCASSDRQVNQPQHFGDGTRLSIL.

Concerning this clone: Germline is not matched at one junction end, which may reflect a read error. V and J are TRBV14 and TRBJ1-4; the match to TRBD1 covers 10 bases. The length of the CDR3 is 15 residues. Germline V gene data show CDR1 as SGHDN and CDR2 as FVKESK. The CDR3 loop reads CASTQLGTGDEKLFF. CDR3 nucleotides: TGTGCCAGCACCCAACTCGGGACAGGGGATGAAAAACTGTTTTTT.

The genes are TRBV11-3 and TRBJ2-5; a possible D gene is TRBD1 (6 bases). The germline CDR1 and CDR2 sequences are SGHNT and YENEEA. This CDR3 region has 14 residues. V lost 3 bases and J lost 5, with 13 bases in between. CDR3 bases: TGTGCCAGCAGCTTGGGCAGGGGTACGGAGACCCAGTACTTC. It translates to CASSLGRGTETQYF.

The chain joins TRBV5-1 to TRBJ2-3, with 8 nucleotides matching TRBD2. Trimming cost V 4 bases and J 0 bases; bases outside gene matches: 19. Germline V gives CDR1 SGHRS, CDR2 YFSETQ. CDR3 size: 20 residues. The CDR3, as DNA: TGCGCCAGCAGCCTGGCGGGGGGCCGATACACCCTTTCTAGCACAGATACGCAGTATTTT. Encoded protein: CASSLAGGRYTLSSTDTQYF.

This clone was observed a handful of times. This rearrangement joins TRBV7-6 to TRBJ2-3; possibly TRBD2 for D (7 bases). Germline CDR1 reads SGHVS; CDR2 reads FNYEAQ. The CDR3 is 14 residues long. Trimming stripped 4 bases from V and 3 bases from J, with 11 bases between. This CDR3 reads CASSSGGGTDTQYF. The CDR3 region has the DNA TGTGCCAGCAGCTCGGGGGGCGGGACAGATACGCAGTATTTT.

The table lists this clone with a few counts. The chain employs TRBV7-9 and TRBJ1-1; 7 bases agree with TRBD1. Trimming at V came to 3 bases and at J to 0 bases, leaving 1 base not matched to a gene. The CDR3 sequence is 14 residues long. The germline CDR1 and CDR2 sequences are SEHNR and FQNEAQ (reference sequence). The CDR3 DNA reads TGTGCCAGCAGCTTGGGACAGATGAACACTGAAGCTTTCTTT. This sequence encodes CASSLGQMNTEAFF.

This CDR3 is CASSLDYSGNTIYF. CDR3 coding DNA: TGTGCCAGCAGCTTAGACTACTCTGGAAACACCATATATTTT. This sequence joins TRBV11-2 and TRBJ1-3; D gene uncertain. The CDR3 runs to 14 residues. CDR1 is SGHAT and CDR2 is FQNNGV in the germline V gene. V was pared by 0 bases and J by 0 bases, with 3 bases between.

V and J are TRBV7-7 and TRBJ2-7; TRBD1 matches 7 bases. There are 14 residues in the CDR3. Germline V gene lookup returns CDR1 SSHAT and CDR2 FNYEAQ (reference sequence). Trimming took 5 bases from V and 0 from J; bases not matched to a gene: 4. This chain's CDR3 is CASSERQGSYEQYF. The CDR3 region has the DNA TGTGCCAGCAGCGAACGACAGGGCTCCTACGAGCAGTACTTC. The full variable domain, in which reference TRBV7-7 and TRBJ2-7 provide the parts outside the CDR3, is GAGVSQSPRYKVTKRGQDVTLRCDPISSHATLYWYQQALGQGPEFLTYFNYEAQPDKSGLPSDRFSAERPEGSISTLTIQRTEQRDSAMYRCASSERQGSYEQYFGPGTRLTVT.

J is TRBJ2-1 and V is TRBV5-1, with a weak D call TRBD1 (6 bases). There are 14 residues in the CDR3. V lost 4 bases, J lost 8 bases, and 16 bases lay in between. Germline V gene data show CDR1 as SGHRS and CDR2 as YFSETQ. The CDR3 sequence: CASSPKPQGYEQFF. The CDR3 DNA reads TGCGCCAGCAGCCCAAAACCACAGGGCTATGAGCAGTTCTTC.

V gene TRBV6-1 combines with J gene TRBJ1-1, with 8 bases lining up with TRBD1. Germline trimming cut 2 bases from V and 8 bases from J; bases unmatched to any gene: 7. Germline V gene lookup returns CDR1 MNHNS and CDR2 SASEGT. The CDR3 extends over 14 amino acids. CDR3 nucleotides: TGTGCCAGCAGTGAATGGGGCAGGGGGCCCGAAGCTTTCTTT. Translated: CASSEWGRGPEAFF.

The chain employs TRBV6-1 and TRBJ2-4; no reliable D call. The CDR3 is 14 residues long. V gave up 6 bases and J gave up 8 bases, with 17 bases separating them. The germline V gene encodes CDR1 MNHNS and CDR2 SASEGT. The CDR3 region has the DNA TGTGCCAGCAGCCTATCCTCCCTGCGAGACATTCAGTACTTC. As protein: CASSLSSLRDIQYF.

CDR3 sequence (DNA): TGTGCCAGCAGCACGCGGACAGGGGTGTCTGAGACCCAGTACTTC. It encodes CASSTRTGVSETQYF. The rearrangement links TRBV7-8 to TRBJ2-5, with 9 nucleotides matching TRBD1. With 5 bases clipped from V and 5 bases from J, the junction kept 9 bases outside the gene matches. Germline V gene sequence: CDR1 SGHVS, CDR2 FQNEAQ. This CDR3 is built from 15 residues.

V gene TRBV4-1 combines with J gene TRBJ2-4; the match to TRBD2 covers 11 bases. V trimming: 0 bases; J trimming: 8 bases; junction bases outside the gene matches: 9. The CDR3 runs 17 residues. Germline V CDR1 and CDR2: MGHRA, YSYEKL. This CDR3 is CASSQDGASGGLDIQYF. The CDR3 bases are TGCGCCAGCAGCCAAGATGGGGCTAGCGGGGGGTTGGACATTCAGTACTTC.

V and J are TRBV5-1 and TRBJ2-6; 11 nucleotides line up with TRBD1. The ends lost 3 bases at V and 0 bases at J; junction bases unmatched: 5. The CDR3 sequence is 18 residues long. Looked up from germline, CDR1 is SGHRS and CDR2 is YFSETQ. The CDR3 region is CASSSGTGGSSGANVLTF. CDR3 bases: TGCGCCAGCAGCTCCGGGACAGGGGGTAGCTCTGGGGCCAACGTCCTGACTTTC.